A selection of T cell receptor beta chains follows, all from one sample in a study of Ad26.COV2.S vaccination and SARS-CoV-2 variants. Measured with immunoSEQ multiplex PCR; TCRdb has only the in-frame clones, and not every one. The repertoire holds around 250,000 clones, with about 89% as singletons. The sample consisted of peripheral blood, taken in a trial of Ad26.COV2.S vaccine versus placebo. These TCRs come from a person between 18 and 65 years old who received the Ad26.COV2.S COVID-19 vaccine or a placebo. Both conserved end residues are part of each CDR3. A D gene is named only where the DNA matches it firmly. Expanded clones are given a class, and other clones once, few, many or no size at all.

size: -; J: TRBJ1-5; D: -; V: TRBV20-1; CDR3: CSASRRQGNQPQHF; DNA: TGCAGTGCTAGTAGGCGACAGGGCAATCAGCCCCAGCATTTT
size: -; J: TRBJ1-6; D: -; V: TRBV6-6; CDR3: CASSYPQGGNSPLHF; DNA: TGTGCCAGCAGTTACCCGCAGGGAGGGAATTCACCCCTCCACTTT
size: -; J: TRBJ1-1; D: -; V: TRBV19; CDR3: CASKGLGTEAFF; DNA: TGTGCCAGTAAGGGGTTGGGCACTGAAGCTTTCTTT
size: -; J: TRBJ2-2; D: -; V: TRBV5-1; CDR3: CASSTAAGPVTGELFF; DNA: TGCGCCAGCAGCACGGCTGCCGGGCCTGTCACCGGGGAGCTGTTTTTT
size: -; J: TRBJ1-4; D: -; V: TRBV6-5; CDR3: CASTATTGEKLFF; DNA: TGTGCCAGCACGGCCACCACCGGTGAAAAACTGTTTTTT
size: -; J: TRBJ2-5; D: -; V: TRBV14; CDR3: CASSRGMSRTQYF; DNA: TGTGCCAGCAGCCGAGGGATGTCGAGGACCCAGTACTTC
size: -; J: TRBJ2-1; D: -; V: TRBV19; CDR3: CASMYAGTVGYEQFF; DNA: TGTGCCAGTATGTATGCAGGGACTGTCGGCTATGAGCAGTTCTTC
size: -; J: TRBJ1-1; D: -; V: TRBV18; CDR3: CASSPSRAGNTEAFF; DNA: TGTGCCAGCTCACCAAGTAGGGCGGGGAACACTGAAGCTTTCTTT
size: -; J: TRBJ2-1; D: -; V: TRBV2; CDR3: CASKKVAYNEQFF; DNA: TGTGCCAGCAAGAAGGTAGCCTACAATGAGCAGTTCTTC
size: -; J: TRBJ2-1; D: -; V: TRBV7-2; CDR3: CASSLDSYEQFF; DNA: TGTGCCAGCAGCTTAGACAGCTATGAGCAGTTCTTC
size: -; J: TRBJ1-2; D: -; V: TRBV5-6; CDR3: CASSLGGGDYGYTF; DNA: TGTGCCAGCAGCTTGGGCGGCGGTGACTATGGCTACACCTTC
size: -; J: TRBJ1-5; D: -; V: TRBV2; CDR3: CASSEGGHNQPQHF; DNA: TGTGCCAGCAGCGAGGGAGGGCACAATCAGCCCCAGCATTTT
size: -; J: TRBJ2-2; D: -; V: TRBV18; CDR3: CASSPLQVPSHGGELFF; DNA: TGTGCCAGCTCACCACTTCAGGTCCCTAGTCATGGCGGGGAGCTGTTTTTT
size: -; J: TRBJ1-5; D: -; V: TRBV5-8; CDR3: CASSIPPGSTSILSQPQHF; DNA: TGTGCCAGCAGCATACCCCCGGGATCGACTTCGATTTTATCTCAGCCCCAGCATTTT
size: once; J: TRBJ1-5; D: -; V: TRBV28; CDR3: CAAVWGMGINQPQHF; DNA: TGTGCCGCCGTGTGGGGGATGGGGATCAATCAGCCCCAGCATTTT
size: once; J: TRBJ2-5; D: -; V: TRBV2; CDR3: CASSVARGGETQYF; DNA: TGTGCCAGCAGTGTGGCCAGGGGGGGGGAGACCCAGTACTTC
size: -; J: TRBJ2-7; D: -; V: TRBV3-1/TRBV3-2; CDR3: CASSPGHYEQYF; DNA: TGTGCCAGCAGCCCAGGACACTACGAGCAGTACTTC
size: -; J: TRBJ1-1; D: TRBD1; V: TRBV19; CDR3: CASILTGGYTEAFF; DNA: TGTGCCAGTATCCTGACAGGGGGTTACACTGAAGCTTTCTTT
size: -; J: TRBJ2-7; D: -; V: TRBV4-3; CDR3: CASSQEGGANPREQYF; DNA: TGCGCCAGCAGCCAAGAAGGGGGGGCGAACCCTCGGGAGCAGTACTTC
size: -; J: TRBJ1-2; D: -; V: TRBV6-5; CDR3: CASSSDSAWPYGYTF; DNA: TGTGCCAGCAGTTCGGACAGCGCATGGCCCTATGGCTACACCTTC
size: -; J: TRBJ2-3; D: -; V: TRBV12-3/TRBV12-4; CDR3: CASSPRDTQYF; DNA: TGTGCCAGCAGCCCTCGCGATACGCAGTATTTT
size: -; J: TRBJ2-7; D: TRBD1; V: TRBV18; CDR3: CASSPPTGQGNEQYF; DNA: TGTGCCAGCTCACCACCGACGGGACAGGGAAACGAGCAGTACTTC
size: -; J: TRBJ1-1; D: -; V: TRBV18; CDR3: CASSPREHLNTEAFF; DNA: TGTGCCAGCTCACCACGGGAACACCTGAACACTGAAGCTTTCTTT
size: -; J: TRBJ2-7; D: -; V: TRBV25-1; CDR3: CASSEGTQPSYEQYF; DNA: TGTGCCAGCAGTGAAGGGACACAACCCTCCTACGAGCAGTACTTC
size: once; J: TRBJ2-5; D: TRBD1; V: TRBV7-8; CDR3: CASSARQGRLIGETQYF; DNA: TGTGCCAGCAGCGCTCGACAGGGGAGGTTGATAGGAGAGACCCAGTACTTC
size: -; J: TRBJ2-3; D: TRBD2; V: TRBV19; CDR3: CASSRRLAGSTDTQYF; DNA: TGTGCCAGTAGTAGGAGGCTAGCGGGGAGCACAGATACGCAGTATTTT
size: few; J: TRBJ1-1; D: TRBD1; V: TRBV29-1; CDR3: CSVEGPGGTEAFF; DNA: TGCAGCGTTGAAGGCCCAGGGGGCACTGAAGCTTTCTTT
size: -; J: TRBJ1-1; D: -; V: TRBV3-1/TRBV3-2; CDR3: CASSIRNTEAFF; DNA: TGTGCCAGCAGCATCCGGAACACTGAAGCTTTCTTT
size: -; J: TRBJ2-1; D: -; V: TRBV6-2/TRBV6-3; CDR3: CASSYVSGSYNEQFF; DNA: TGTGCCAGCAGTTACGTATCGGGGAGTTATAATGAGCAGTTCTTC
size: -; J: TRBJ1-2; D: -; V: TRBV11-2; CDR3: CASSPSVSRTGGYTF; DNA: TGTGCCAGCAGCCCCAGTGTCTCCAGGACTGGGGGCTACACCTTC
size: -; J: TRBJ2-7; D: -; V: TRBV5-8; CDR3: CASSLPDTVRYEQYF; DNA: TGTGCCAGCAGCTTGCCAGACACCGTCCGGTACGAGCAGTACTTC
size: -; J: TRBJ1-1; D: -; V: TRBV5-1; CDR3: CASSVEGVNTEAFF; DNA: TGCGCCAGCAGTGTTGAGGGGGTGAACACTGAAGCTTTCTTT
size: -; J: TRBJ2-2; D: TRBD1; V: TRBV23-1; CDR3: CASSQPDRGLITGELFF; DNA: TGCGCCAGCAGTCAACCCGACAGGGGGTTGATAACCGGGGAGCTGTTTTTT
size: -; J: TRBJ1-1; D: -; V: TRBV3-1/TRBV3-2; CDR3: CASSLQTNTEAFF; DNA: TGTGCCAGCAGCCTTCAGACGAACACTGAAGCTTTCTTT
size: once; J: TRBJ1-2; D: -; V: TRBV5-6; CDR3: CASSFPLAHYGYTF; DNA: TGTGCCAGCAGCTTCCCGTTGGCCCACTATGGCTACACCTTC
size: -; J: TRBJ2-3; D: -; V: TRBV9; CDR3: CASSVEGTTDTQYF; DNA: TGTGCCAGCAGCGTAGAGGGGACAACAGATACGCAGTATTTT
size: -; J: TRBJ2-2; D: -; V: TRBV28; CDR3: CASSLGGRGTGELFF; DNA: TGTGCCAGCAGTTTGGGTGGCAGGGGCACCGGGGAGCTGTTTTTT
size: once; J: TRBJ2-1; D: -; V: TRBV18; CDR3: CASSPGSSNEQFF; DNA: TGTGCCAGCTCACCTGGCAGTAGCAATGAGCAGTTCTTC
size: -; J: TRBJ1-2; D: -; V: TRBV5-4; CDR3: CASSLDSGGDGYTF; DNA: TGTGCCAGCAGCTTGGATTCCGGGGGAGATGGCTACACCTTC
size: -; J: TRBJ2-7; D: TRBD2; V: TRBV19; CDR3: CASSGGTSGDYEQYF; DNA: TGTGCCAGTAGCGGAGGGACTAGCGGAGACTACGAGCAGTACTTC
size: -; J: TRBJ1-3; D: -; V: TRBV6-5; CDR3: CASTASGGNTIYF; DNA: TGTGCCAGCACGGCCTCTGGAGGAAACACCATATATTTT
size: -; J: TRBJ1-2; D: TRBD1; V: TRBV5-1; CDR3: CASSFPGTDGYTF; DNA: TGCGCCAGCAGCTTCCCCGGGACAGATGGCTACACCTTC
size: -; J: TRBJ1-1; D: TRBD1; V: TRBV19; CDR3: CASTLVDRVTEAFF; DNA: TGTGCCAGTACTCTAGTGGACAGGGTAACTGAAGCTTTCTTT
size: few; J: TRBJ1-1; D: -; V: TRBV7-2; CDR3: CASSRSGPGEAFF; DNA: TGTGCCAGCAGCCGATCCGGGCCTGGGGAAGCTTTCTTT